The 18 T cell receptor beta chains below all came from one sample that was sequenced in a study of shared clonotypes between healthy human individuals. Clones were sequenced by immunoSEQ multiplex PCR, and TCRdb holds only the in-frame ones, with some missing. The data show millions of clones, over 85% seen once. Sample: naive CD4+ T cells from PBMCs. Specified subset: CD45RA+ positively selected. These receptor sequences come from a man between 18 and 29 years old in good health. Some clones in this sample may be carry-over from other donors' samples.

In its sample, this clone was seen a few times. This chain connects TRBV20-1 to TRBJ1-3, with D uncertain. Per germline, CDR1 DFQATT and CDR2 SNEGSKA (reference sequence). The CDR3 is made up of 10 amino acids. The V gene lost 0 bases and the J gene lost 10 bases, with 4 bases spanning the gap. CDR3 sequence (DNA): TGCAGTGCTAGAGATGTTACCATATATTTT. Translated: CSARDVTIYF.

In this sample, this clone turned up a few times. The V gene is TRBV28, the J gene TRBJ1-1; 7 bases fit TRBD1. There are 14 residues in the CDR3. Germline loops: CDR1 MDHEN, CDR2 SYDVKM. With 7 bases clipped from V and 6 bases from J, the junction kept 11 bases outside the gene matches. The DNA for the CDR3 is TGTGCCAGCACCAAATTCACAGGGGCCTCTGAAGCTTTCTTT. Translated, it gives CASTKFTGASEAFF.

For the CDR3, the DNA is TGTGCCAGCAGCGCCTTAGGGACAGGGAGGTACAATGAGCAGTTCTTC. Its translation is CASSALGTGRYNEQFF. V usage is TRBV2 and J usage is TRBJ2-1; 9 nucleotides match TRBD1. Germline CDR1 and CDR2: SNHLY and FYNNEI. Losses at the gene ends were 6 bases for V and 4 bases for J; bases not matched to a gene: 10. This CDR3 has 16 residues.

V and J are TRBV6-1 and TRBJ2-2; D ambiguous. V was cut by 6 bases and J by 6 bases, with 14 bases left in between. Germline CDR1 reads MNHNS; CDR2 reads SASEGT. This CDR3 comprises 14 residues. The CDR3 nucleotides read TGTGCCAGCAGCCTTAGCCAGGTCGCCGGGGAGCTGTTTTTT. The encoded protein is CASSLSQVAGELFF.

This clone was observed once. V is TRBV1 and J is TRBJ2-7; TRBD2 was called by the table and not checked on the DNA. TRBV1 is a documented pseudogene. This CDR3 is 21 amino acids long. The CDR3 bases are TGCACCAGCAGCCAAGACCGGGGGATGGCTAGCGGGAGGTCACATCCGGGCGAGCAGTACTTC. Its protein is CTSSQDRGMASGRSHPGEQYF.

CDR3 region: CASSLTGEIGGYTF. As DNA, the CDR3 is TGTGCCAGCAGCCTGACAGGGGAGATCGGTGGCTACACCTTC. The chain carries TRBV6-4 and TRBJ1-2, with 8 bases lining up with TRBD1. The CDR3 is 14 amino acids. CDR1 is MRHNA, CDR2 SNTAGT, per germline. J gave up 7 bases and V 6 bases, and 10 bases lay outside the gene matches.

This chain uses TRBV9 with TRBJ2-3; D is possibly TRBD1 or TRBD2 (5 bases each). CDR1 SGDLS and CDR2 YYNGEE come from the germline V gene. The CDR3 length is 15 residues. The ends were cut back, 2 bases at V and 2 bases at J, with 12 bases in the middle. For the CDR3, the DNA is TGTGCCAGCAGCGTTACGGGGCACAACACAGATACGCAGTATTTT. This codes for CASSVTGHNTDTQYF.

This clone was seen a single time. The chain uses TRBV29-1 and TRBJ2-7; 9 nucleotides align to TRBD1. The CDR3 has 12 amino acids. Germline values: CDR1 SQVTM, CDR2 ANQGSEA. The V gene end was trimmed by 7 bases and the J gene end by 3 bases; junction bases not matched to a gene: 4. The chain's CDR3 is CSARGQGYEQYF. The CDR3 nucleotides are TGCAGCGCTAGGGGACAGGGCTACGAGCAGTACTTC.

The chain uses TRBV27 and TRBJ2-1; perhaps TRBD2 as D (7 bases). V was shortened by 0 bases and J by 6 bases, with 12 bases between the two germline ends. CDR3 length: 15 residues. The V gene's germline CDR1 is MNHEY and CDR2 SMNVEV (reference sequence). CDR3 amino acids: CASSLSGGLGNEQFF. CDR3 DNA sequence: TGTGCCAGCAGTTTATCGGGGGGGCTCGGCAATGAGCAGTTCTTC.

This chain links TRBV5-4 with TRBJ2-5; a weak D match, TRBD1 (5 bases). Germline lookup yields CDR1 SGHNT and CDR2 YYREEE (reference sequence). The V end lost 3 bases, the J end lost 1 base, and 13 bases lay between the germline ends. This CDR3 has 15 amino acids. DNA for the CDR3: TGTGCCAGCAGCTCACCACAGGATCTCCAAGAGACCCAGTACTTC. Amino acids: CASSSPQDLQETQYF.

This chain links TRBV5-1 with TRBJ2-5; D ambiguous. The CDR3 has 13 amino acids. Germline V gene data show CDR1 as SGHRS and CDR2 as YFSETQ. V lost 0 bases, J lost 5 bases, and 8 bases lay in between. The CDR3 region has the DNA TGCGCCAGCAGCTTGGGGCCAGTGGAGACCCAGTACTTC. This encodes CASSLGPVETQYF.

The rearrangement uses TRBV18 and TRBJ2-3; 12 nucleotides match TRBD1. Germline CDR1 KGHSH, CDR2 LQKENI. The length of the CDR3 is 16 residues. The trim removed 3 bases at V and 4 bases at J, leaving 5 bases unmatched. CDR3 nucleotide sequence: TGTGCCAGCTCACCTTTGGGACAGGGGGCTTCAGATACGCAGTATTTT. Protein sequence: CASSPLGQGASDTQYF.

V and J are TRBV7-9 and TRBJ2-5, with TRBD1 identical over 7 bases. The junction had 1 base not matched to a gene; V was cut back by 3 bases and J by 0 bases. Germline CDR1 and CDR2: SEHNR and FQNEAQ (reference sequence). This CDR3 has 14 residues. CDR3 nucleotides: TGTGCCAGCAGCTTTGACAGGGACCAAGAGACCCAGTACTTC. Residues: CASSFDRDQETQYF.

J is TRBJ1-1 and V is TRBV28; possible D gene TRBD1, 5 bases. Germline V lookup: CDR1 MDHEN, CDR2 SYDVKM. The CDR3 length is 15 residues. Trimming left V 3 bases short and J 9 bases short, with 20 bases between. The CDR3 sequence is CASSFVHGTDVQAFF. DNA for the CDR3: TGTGCCAGCAGTTTCGTCCATGGGACGGACGTCCAAGCTTTCTTT.

Here the CDR3 DNA reads TGTGCCATCAGACCAGGACAGGGAGGTACCTACAATGAGCAGTTCTTC. Its protein product is CAIRPGQGGTYNEQFF. The chain joins TRBV10-3 to TRBJ2-1; 8 bases align to TRBD1. Germline CDR1 ENHRY, CDR2 SYGVKD. V lost 6 bases, J lost 2 bases, and 9 bases stayed unmatched. The CDR3 is made up of 16 amino acids.

The chain joins TRBV18 to TRBJ2-7, with TRBD2 matching 11 bases. J lost 0 bases, V lost 4 bases, and 5 bases had no gene match. The CDR3 is 16 residues long. Germline assignment: CDR1 KGHSH and CDR2 LQKENI. In nucleotides, the CDR3 is TGTGCCAGCTCACACGGGACTAGCGGTACCTCCTACGAGCAGTACTTC. It yields the protein CASSHGTSGTSYEQYF.

The chain uses TRBV14 and TRBJ1-2; D is uncertain. Trimming cost V 0 bases and J 2 bases, with 13 bases left between them. The germline V gene encodes CDR1 SGHDN and CDR2 FVKESK. This CDR3 region has 16 residues. CDR3 in amino acids: CASSQEREGSNYGYTF. CDR3 in DNA: TGTGCCAGCAGCCAAGAACGCGAGGGTTCCAACTATGGCTACACCTTC.

This clone was picked up one time. The CDR3 sequence: CASSYLLTGDQPQHF. In nucleotides, the CDR3 is TGTGCCAGCAGTTACCTCCTGACAGGTGATCAGCCCCAGCATTTT. The V call is TRBV6-5, the J call TRBJ1-5; D possibly corresponds to TRBD1 (6 bases). The germline V gene has CDR1 MNHEY and CDR2 SVGAGI. V dropped 2 bases and J dropped 5 bases, with 13 bases sitting between them. This CDR3 is 15 amino acids long.